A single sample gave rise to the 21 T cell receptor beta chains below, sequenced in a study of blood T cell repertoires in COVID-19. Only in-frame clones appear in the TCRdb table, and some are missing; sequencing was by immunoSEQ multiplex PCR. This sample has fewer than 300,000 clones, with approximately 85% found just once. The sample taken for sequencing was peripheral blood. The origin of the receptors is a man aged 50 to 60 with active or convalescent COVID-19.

The CDR3 nucleotides read TGTGCCAGCAGTGAGGAGCGGCTCACAGATACGCAGTATTTT. Protein product: CASSEERLTDTQYF. V is TRBV2 and J is TRBJ2-3; D is possibly TRBD2 (5 bases). CDR3 length: 14 amino acids. Trimming stripped 3 bases from V and 2 bases from J, with 9 bases between. Per germline, CDR1 SNHLY and CDR2 FYNNEI.

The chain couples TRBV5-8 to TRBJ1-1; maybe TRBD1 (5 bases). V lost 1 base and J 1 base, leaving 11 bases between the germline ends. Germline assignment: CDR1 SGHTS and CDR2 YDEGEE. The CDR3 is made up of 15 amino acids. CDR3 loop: CASSLYRRANTEAFF. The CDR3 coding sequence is TGTGCCAGCAGCTTGTATCGCAGGGCGAACACTGAAGCTTTCTTT.

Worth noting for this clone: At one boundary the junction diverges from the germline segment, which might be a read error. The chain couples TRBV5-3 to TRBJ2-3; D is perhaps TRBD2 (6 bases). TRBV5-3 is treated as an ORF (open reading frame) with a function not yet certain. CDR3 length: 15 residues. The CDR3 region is CVRSWPGVRTDTQYF. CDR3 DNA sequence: TGTGTCAGAAGCTGGCCGGGAGTACGCACAGATACGCAGTATTTT.

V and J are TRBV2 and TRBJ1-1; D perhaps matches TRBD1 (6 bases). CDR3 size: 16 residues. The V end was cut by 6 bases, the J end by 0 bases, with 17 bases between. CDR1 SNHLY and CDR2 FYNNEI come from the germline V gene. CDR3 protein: CASSLTPTGMNTEAFF. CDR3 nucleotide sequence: TGTGCCAGCAGCCTTACCCCGACAGGAATGAACACTGAAGCTTTCTTT.

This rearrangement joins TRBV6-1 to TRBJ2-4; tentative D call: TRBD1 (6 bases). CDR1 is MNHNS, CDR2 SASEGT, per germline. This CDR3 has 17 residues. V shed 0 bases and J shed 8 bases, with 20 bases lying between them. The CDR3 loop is CASSEALLGAPRDIQYF. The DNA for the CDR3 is TGTGCCAGCAGTGAAGCGCTTCTGGGGGCCCCTAGAGACATTCAGTACTTC.

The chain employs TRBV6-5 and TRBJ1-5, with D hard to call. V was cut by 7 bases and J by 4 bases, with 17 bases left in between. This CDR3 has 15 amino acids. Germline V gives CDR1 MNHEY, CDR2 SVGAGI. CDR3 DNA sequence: TGTGCCAGCAAATCTAACTTAGCCATAAATCAGCCCCAGCATTTT. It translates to CASKSNLAINQPQHF.

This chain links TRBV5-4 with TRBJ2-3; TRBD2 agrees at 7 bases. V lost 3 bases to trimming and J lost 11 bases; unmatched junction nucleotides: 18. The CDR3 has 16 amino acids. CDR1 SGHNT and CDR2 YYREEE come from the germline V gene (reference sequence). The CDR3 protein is CASSSWTGRGAGRQYF. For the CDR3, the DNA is TGTGCCAGCAGCTCGTGGACGGGGAGGGGTGCTGGAAGGCAGTATTTT.

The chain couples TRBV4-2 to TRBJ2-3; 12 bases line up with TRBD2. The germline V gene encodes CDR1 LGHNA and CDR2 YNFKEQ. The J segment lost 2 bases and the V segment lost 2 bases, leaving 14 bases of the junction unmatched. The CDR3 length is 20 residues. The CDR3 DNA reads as TGTGCCAGCAGCCAACGGGCTAGCGGGAGGGCCTCCGGATACACAGATACGCAGTATTTT. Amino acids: CASSQRASGRASGYTDTQYF.

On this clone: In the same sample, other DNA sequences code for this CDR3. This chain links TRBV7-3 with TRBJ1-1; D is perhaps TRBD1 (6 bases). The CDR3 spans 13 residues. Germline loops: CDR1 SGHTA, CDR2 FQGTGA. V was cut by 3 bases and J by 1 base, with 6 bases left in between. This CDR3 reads CASSLTGNTEAFF. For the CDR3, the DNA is TGTGCCAGCAGCTTGACAGGGAACACTGAAGCTTTCTTT.

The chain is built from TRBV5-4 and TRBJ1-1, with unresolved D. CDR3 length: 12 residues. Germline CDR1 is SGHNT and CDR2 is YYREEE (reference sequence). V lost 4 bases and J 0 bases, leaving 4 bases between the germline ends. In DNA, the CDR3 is TGTGCCAGCAGCACTTTGAACACTGAAGCTTTCTTT. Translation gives CASSTLNTEAFF.

This CDR3 reads CASSLDRDSYEQYF. For the CDR3, the DNA is TGTGCCAGCAGCCTCGACAGGGACTCCTACGAGCAGTACTTC. The chain has TRBV4-2 and TRBJ2-7, with 7 bases identical to TRBD1. CDR3 length: 14 residues. CDR1 and CDR2 (germline): LGHNA, YNFKEQ. After removal of 4 bases from V and 0 bases from J, the junction contained 3 bases not matched to a gene.

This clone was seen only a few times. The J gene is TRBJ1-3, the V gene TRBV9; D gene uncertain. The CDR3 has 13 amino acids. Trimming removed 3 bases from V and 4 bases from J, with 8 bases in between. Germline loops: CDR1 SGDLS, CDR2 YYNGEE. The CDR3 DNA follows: TGTGCCAGCAGCGGTCACACGGGAAACACCATATATTTT. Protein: CASSGHTGNTIYF.

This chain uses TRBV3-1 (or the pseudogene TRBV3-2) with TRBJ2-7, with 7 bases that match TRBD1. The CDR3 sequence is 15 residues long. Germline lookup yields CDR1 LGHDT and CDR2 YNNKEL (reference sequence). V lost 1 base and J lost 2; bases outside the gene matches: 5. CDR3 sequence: CASSQGTGRAYEQYF. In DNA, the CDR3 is TGTGCCAGCAGCCAAGGGACAGGCCGAGCCTACGAGCAGTACTTC.

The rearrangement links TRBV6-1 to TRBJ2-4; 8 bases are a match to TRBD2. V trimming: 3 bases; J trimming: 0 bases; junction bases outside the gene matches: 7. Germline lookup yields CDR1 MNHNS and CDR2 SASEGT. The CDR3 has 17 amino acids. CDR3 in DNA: TGTGCCAGCAGTGATACGGGAGGGGTCCTAGCCAAAAACATTCAGTACTTC. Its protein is CASSDTGGVLAKNIQYF.

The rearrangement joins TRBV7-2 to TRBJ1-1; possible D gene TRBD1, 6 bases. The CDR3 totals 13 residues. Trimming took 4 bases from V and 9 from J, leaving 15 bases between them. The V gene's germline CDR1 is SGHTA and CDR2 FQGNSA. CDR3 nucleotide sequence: TGTGCCAGCAGCTCGAGAGGGGGGGACAAAGCTTTCTTT. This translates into CASSSRGGDKAFF.

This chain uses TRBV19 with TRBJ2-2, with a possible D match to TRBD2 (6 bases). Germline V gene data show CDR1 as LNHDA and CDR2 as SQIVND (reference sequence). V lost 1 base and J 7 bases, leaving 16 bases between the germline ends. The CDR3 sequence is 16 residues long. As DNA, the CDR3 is TGTGCCAGTAGTATAGTTGCGGGGAGTTTTGGCGGGGAGCTGTTTTTT. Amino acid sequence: CASSIVAGSFGGELFF.

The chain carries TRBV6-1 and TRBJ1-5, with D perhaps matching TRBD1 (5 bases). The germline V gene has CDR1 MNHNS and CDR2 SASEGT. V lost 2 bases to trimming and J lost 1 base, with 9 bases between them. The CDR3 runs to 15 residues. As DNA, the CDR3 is TGTGCCAGCAGTGAATATCGGGGGAGCAATCAGCCCCAGCATTTT. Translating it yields CASSEYRGSNQPQHF.

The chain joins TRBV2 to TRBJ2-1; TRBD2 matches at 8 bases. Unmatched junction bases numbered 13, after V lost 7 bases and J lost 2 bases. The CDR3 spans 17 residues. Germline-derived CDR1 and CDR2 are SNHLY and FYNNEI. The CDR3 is CASKKRELGRTYNEQFF. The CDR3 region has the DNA TGTGCCAGCAAGAAGCGGGAGCTCGGGAGGACCTACAATGAGCAGTTCTTC.

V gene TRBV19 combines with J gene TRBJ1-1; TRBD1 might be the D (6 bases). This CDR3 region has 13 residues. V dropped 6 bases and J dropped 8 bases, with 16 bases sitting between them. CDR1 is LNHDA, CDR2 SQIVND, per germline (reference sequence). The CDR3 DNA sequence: TGTGCCAGTAGCACAGGGAAGGGGTCGGAAGCTTTCTTT. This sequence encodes CASSTGKGSEAFF.

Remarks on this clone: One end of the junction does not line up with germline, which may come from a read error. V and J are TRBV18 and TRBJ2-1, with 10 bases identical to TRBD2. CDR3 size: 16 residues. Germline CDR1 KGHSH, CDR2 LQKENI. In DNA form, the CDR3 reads TGTGCCAGCTCACCACGCCAAGCGGGAGGGCCCAGGGAGCGGTTCTTC. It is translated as CASSPRQAGGPRERFF.

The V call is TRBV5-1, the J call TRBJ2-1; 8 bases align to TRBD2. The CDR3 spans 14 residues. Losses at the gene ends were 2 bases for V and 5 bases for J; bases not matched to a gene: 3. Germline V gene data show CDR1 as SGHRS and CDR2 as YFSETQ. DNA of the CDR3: TGCGCCAGCAGCTTACTAGCGGTAAACAATGAGCAGTTCTTC. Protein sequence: CASSLLAVNNEQFF.